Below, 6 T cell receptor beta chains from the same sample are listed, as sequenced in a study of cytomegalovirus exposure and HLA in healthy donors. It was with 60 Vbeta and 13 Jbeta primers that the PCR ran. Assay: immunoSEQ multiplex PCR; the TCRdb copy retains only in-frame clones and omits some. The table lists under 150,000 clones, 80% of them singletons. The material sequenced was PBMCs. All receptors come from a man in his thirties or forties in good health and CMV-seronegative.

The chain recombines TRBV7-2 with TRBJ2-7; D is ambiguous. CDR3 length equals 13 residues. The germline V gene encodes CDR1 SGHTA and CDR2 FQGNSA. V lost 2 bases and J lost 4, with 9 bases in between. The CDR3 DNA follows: TGTGCCAGCAGCTTAAACAGATTATACGAGCAGTACTTC. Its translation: CASSLNRLYEQYF.

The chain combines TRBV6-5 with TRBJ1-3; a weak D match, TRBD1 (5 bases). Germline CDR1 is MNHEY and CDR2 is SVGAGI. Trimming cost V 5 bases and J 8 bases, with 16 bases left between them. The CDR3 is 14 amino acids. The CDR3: CASSHRTAADTIYF. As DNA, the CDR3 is TGTGCCAGCAGTCACAGGACGGCCGCAGACACCATATATTTT.

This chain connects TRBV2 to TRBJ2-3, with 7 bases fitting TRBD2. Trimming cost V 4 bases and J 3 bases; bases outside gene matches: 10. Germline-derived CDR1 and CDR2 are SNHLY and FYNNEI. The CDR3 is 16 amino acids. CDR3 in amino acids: CASSVHREELTDTQYF. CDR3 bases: TGTGCCAGCAGTGTACACCGGGAGGAGTTGACAGATACGCAGTATTTT.

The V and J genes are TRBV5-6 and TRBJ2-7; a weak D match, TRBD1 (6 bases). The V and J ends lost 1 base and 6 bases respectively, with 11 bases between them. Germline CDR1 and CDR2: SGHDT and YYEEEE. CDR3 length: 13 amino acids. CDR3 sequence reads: CASSLSSGVEQYF. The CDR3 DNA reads TGTGCCAGCAGCTTGAGTTCAGGGGTCGAGCAGTACTTC.

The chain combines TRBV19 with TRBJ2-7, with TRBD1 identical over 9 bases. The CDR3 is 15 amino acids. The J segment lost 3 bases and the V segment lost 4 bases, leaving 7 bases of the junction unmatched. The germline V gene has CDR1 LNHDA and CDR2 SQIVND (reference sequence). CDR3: CASSTEGQGFYEQYF. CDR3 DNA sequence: TGTGCCAGTAGTACCGAAGGACAGGGGTTCTACGAGCAGTACTTC. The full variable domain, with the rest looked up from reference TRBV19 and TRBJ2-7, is DGGITQSPKYLFRKEGQNVTLSCEQNLNHDAMYWYRQDPGQGLRLIYYSQIVNDFQKGDIAEGYSVSREKKESFPLTVTSAQKNPTAFYLCASSTEGQGFYEQYFGPGTRLTVT.

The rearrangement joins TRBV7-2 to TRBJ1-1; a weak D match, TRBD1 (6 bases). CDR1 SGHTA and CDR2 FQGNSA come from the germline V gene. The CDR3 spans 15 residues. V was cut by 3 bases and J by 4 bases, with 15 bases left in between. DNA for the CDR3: TGTGCCAGCAGCTTGCTTGGGGGCGTGGGCACTGAAGCTTTCTTT. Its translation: CASSLLGGVGTEAFF.